This T cell receptor beta chain emerged from a study of T cell repertoires in cytomegalovirus infection (dated 2019 in TCRdb). Concerning the study at large: Donor HLA type was relevant to the analysis, because carriage of CMV infection together with the matching HLA type was indicated by public TCR beta signatures.

Study-wide findings and limitations: The ex vivo response was dominated by HLA-C-restricted CMV-specific TCR beta clonotypes, which also provided the single most frequent clonotype in two of eight donors. Carriers of CMV infection plus the relevant HLA type were discriminated by the cumulative frequency of public TCR beta family members in the study cohort and in an independent roughly 370-donor cohort.

The reads were generated on an Illumina HiSeq 1500. The public reads were reprocessed in TCRdb via fastp at Q25 and MiXCR, keeping in-frame beta chains. Each entry is one CDR3 protein sequence, shown with its most common DNA and genes. The sample records around 550,000 distinct CDR3 sequences, about 25% of which are singletons. Jointly, the top ten make up over 10% of the sample. The germline V gene provides CDR1 SNHLY and CDR2 FYNNEI. From the cysteine through the phenylalanine, the CDR3 covers 14 amino acids. Of the read, only the CDR3 DNA is kept; its 42 bases are in frame from base 1. V gives up 6 bases and J gives up 9 bases, and the segment between their germline ends measures 18 bases. As regards this clonotype: The antigen it binds to is not known. Base qualities are not recorded, but no much larger clone differs from it by a single base.

The sample comprised PBMCs. The chain joins TRBV2 to TRBJ2-1; the D gene assignment is perhaps TRBD1 or TRBD2, with each matching 5 bases. This TCR was recovered from a human donor in good health (CMV status not recorded). Some clones in this sample may be carry-over from other donors' samples. CDR3 reads: CASSFLSGTGEQFF. Here is the DNA: TGTGCCAGCAGCTTCCTTTCCGGGACGGGTGAGCAGTTCTTC.